Listed here are 20 T cell receptor beta chains from one sample, sequenced in a study of cytomegalovirus exposure and HLA in healthy donors. The PCR made use of 60 Vbeta and 13 Jbeta primers. The table came from immunoSEQ multiplex PCR; TCRdb's copy has only in-frame clones and leaves some out. The sample records 90,000 or so clones, nearly 80% being singletons. Sequenced material: PBMCs. These TCRs come from a woman aged 45-65 years in good health and CMV-seropositive.

The chain uses TRBV6-1 and TRBJ1-1; D uncertain. The germline V and J ends were trimmed by 2 bases and 1 base, with 8 bases remaining between them. Germline V gives CDR1 MNHNS, CDR2 SASEGT. This CDR3 is built from 14 residues. The CDR3 spells CASSELAENTEAFF. The CDR3 DNA reads TGTGCCAGCAGTGAATTGGCCGAGAACACTGAAGCTTTCTTT.

The genes are TRBV29-1 and TRBJ1-2; 7 bases line up with TRBD1. This CDR3 has 15 amino acids. CDR1 and CDR2 (germline): SQVTM, ANQGSEA. Trimming took 4 bases from V and 4 from J; bases not matched to a gene: 12. The CDR3 DNA reads TGCAGCGTTGGCCCCGACAGGGACCAGGGCTATGGCTACACCTTC. Translation: CSVGPDRDQGYGYTF. Full variable domain (remainder filled in from reference TRBV29-1 and TRBJ1-2): SAVISQKPSRDICQRGTSLTIQCQVDSQVTMMFWYRQQPGQSLTLIATANQGSEATYESGFVIDKFPISRPNLTFSTLTVSNMSPEDSSIYLCSVGPDRDQGYGYTFGSGTRLTVV.

This chain uses TRBV10-3 with TRBJ2-7; weak D call: TRBD1 (6 bases). V lost 7 bases and J 5 bases, leaving 15 bases between the germline ends. CDR3 size: 13 residues. Germline V CDR1 and CDR2: ENHRY, SYGVKD. The chain's CDR3 is CAINHRDIDEQYF. CDR3 sequence (DNA): TGTGCCATCAACCACAGGGATATCGACGAGCAGTACTTC.

V is TRBV6-5 and J is TRBJ1-5; 8 positions match TRBD1. V dropped 6 bases and J dropped 6; count of bases not matched to a gene: 10. This CDR3 is built from 15 residues. The germline CDR1 and CDR2 sequences are MNHEY and SVGAGI. CDR3 DNA sequence: TGTGCCAGCAGGCTCGACAGGGGAAGTGGTCAGCCCCAGCATTTT. This encodes CASRLDRGSGQPQHF.

A remark on this clone: A read error may produce the germline difference seen at one junction end. The chain joins TRBV7-7 to TRBJ2-2, with D uncertain. Germline lookup yields CDR1 SSHAT and CDR2 FNYEAQ (reference sequence). CDR3 length: 14 residues. CDR3 DNA sequence: TGTGCTAGCAGCTCTACAGAGAACACCGGGGAGCTGTTTTTT. Its protein product is CASSSTENTGELFF.

V is TRBV10-2 and J is TRBJ2-1; 12 bases are shared with TRBD2. CDR1 and CDR2 from the germline V gene are WSHSY and SAAADI. This CDR3 is built from 15 residues. The ends lost 6 bases at V and 4 bases at J; junction bases unmatched: 4. For the CDR3, the DNA is TGCGCCAGCAGGGAGACTAGCGGGGGATACAATGAGCAGTTCTTC. Translation: CASRETSGGYNEQFF.

The chain uses TRBV5-5 and TRBJ2-2, with 10 nucleotides matching TRBD1. V shed 3 bases and J 7 bases; nucleotides not matched to a gene: 3. Germline V gene data show CDR1 as SGHKS and CDR2 as YYEKEE (reference sequence). The CDR3 runs 14 residues. This chain's CDR3 is CASSWTGGGGELFF. The CDR3 coding sequence is TGTGCCAGCAGCTGGACAGGGGGGGGCGGGGAGCTGTTTTTT.

CDR3 sequence (DNA): TGTGCCAGCAGCCTACGTATTTCTACCGGGGAGCTGTTTTTT. It translates to CASSLRISTGELFF. The V gene is TRBV11-2, the J gene TRBJ2-2; no definite D call. Germline V CDR1 and CDR2: SGHAT, FQNNGV. The CDR3 totals 14 residues. V was cut by 5 bases and J by 5 bases, with 12 bases left in between.

The CDR3 loop reads CSGGQGSDTQYF. The CDR3 nucleotides are TGCAGCGGCGGACAGGGTTCAGATACGCAGTATTTT. The chain has TRBV29-1 and TRBJ2-3, with 8 nucleotides matching TRBD1. The CDR3 is 12 residues long. V lost 7 bases and J lost 4; bases outside the gene matches: 4. Germline V CDR1 and CDR2: SQVTM, ANQGSEA.

V gene TRBV6-5 combines with J gene TRBJ2-1, with D unresolved. The CDR3 runs 13 residues. V gave up 5 bases and J gave up 6 bases, with 11 bases separating them. Germline-derived CDR1 and CDR2 are MNHEY and SVGAGI. The CDR3 sequence is CASSIRRGNEQFF. The CDR3 coding sequence is TGTGCCAGCAGTATTCGGCGAGGCAATGAGCAGTTCTTC.

J is TRBJ2-6 and V is TRBV27; 7 nucleotides align to TRBD1. J was trimmed by 0 bases and V by 2 bases; bases with no gene match: 4. This CDR3 spans 17 amino acids. Germline-derived CDR1 and CDR2 are MNHEY and SMNVEV (reference sequence). CDR3 loop: CASSLEGTASGANVLTF. The CDR3 DNA follows: TGTGCCAGCAGTTTAGAAGGGACAGCCTCTGGGGCCAACGTCCTGACTTTC.

This clone occurred once. V usage is TRBV5-1 and J usage is TRBJ2-2, with 7 bases matching TRBD2. Looked up from germline, CDR1 is SGHRS and CDR2 is YFSETQ. V dropped 3 bases and J dropped 5; count of bases not matched to a gene: 4. CDR3 length equals 14 residues. The CDR3 DNA follows: TGCGCCAGCAGCTCCCCTAGCGGTACCGGGGAGCTGTTTTTT. It encodes CASSSPSGTGELFF. The full variable domain, completed using reference TRBV5-1 and TRBJ2-2, is KAGVTQTPRYLIKTRGQQVTLSCSPISGHRSVSWYQQTPGQGLQFLFEYFSETQRNKGNFPGRFSGRQFSNSRSEMNVSTLELGDSALYLCASSSPSGTGELFFGEGSRLTVL.

This clone was counted only a few times. This sequence joins TRBV5-1 and TRBJ1-1; 7 nucleotides agree with TRBD1. CDR3 length: 18 amino acids. Germline V lookup: CDR1 SGHRS, CDR2 YFSETQ. V dropped 2 bases and J dropped 0; count of bases not matched to a gene: 13. CDR3 in DNA: TGCGCCAGCAGCTTCTTCGAAGGGGGCAGGGTCATGAACACTGAAGCTTTCTTT. Protein product: CASSFFEGGRVMNTEAFF.

The chain employs TRBV6-6 and TRBJ1-2; TRBD1 aligns across 8 bases. J was trimmed by 2 bases and V by 2 bases; bases with no gene match: 4. The V gene's germline CDR1 is MNHNY and CDR2 SVGAGI (reference sequence). CDR3 length equals 15 residues. The CDR3 sequence is CASSYDRGANYGYTF. CDR3 sequence (DNA): TGTGCCAGCAGTTACGACAGGGGAGCCAACTATGGCTACACCTTC.

The gene calls are TRBV18 and TRBJ2-1; a possible D gene is TRBD1 (7 bases). Trimming took off 1 base at V and 7 bases at J, with 17 bases between the two ends. This CDR3 has 16 residues. Germline values: CDR1 KGHSH, CDR2 LQKENI. The CDR3 sequence: CASSPRGRAGGNEQFF. The CDR3 DNA reads as TGTGCCAGCTCACCACGGGGAAGGGCAGGGGGGAATGAGCAGTTCTTC.

The rearrangement links TRBV30 to TRBJ2-5; D is undetermined. The CDR3 runs 14 residues. The V gene lost 7 bases and the J gene lost 3 bases, with 18 bases spanning the gap. Per the germline V gene, CDR1 is GTSNPN and CDR2 is SVGIG (reference sequence). The CDR3 bases are TGTGCCTACCTTATTGGTCCAACTGAAGAGACCCAGTACTTC. Its translation: CAYLIGPTEETQYF.

By frequency in the sample, this clone is medium-sized. The V call is TRBV21-1, the J call TRBJ2-3; TRBD2, the D gene given by the table, was not confirmed from the DNA. TRBV21-1 is a pseudogene segment. This CDR3 comprises 18 residues. CDR3 loop: CASSGSGGLAGWGDTQYF. CDR3 nucleotide sequence: TGTGCCAGCAGCGGTTCCGGAGGACTAGCGGGGTGGGGTGATACGCAGTATTTT.

The chain combines TRBV5-1 with TRBJ2-5; D is uncertain. Trimming removed 2 bases from V and 1 base from J, with 6 bases in between. The CDR3 loop spans 13 amino acids. CDR1 and CDR2 from the germline V gene are SGHRS and YFSETQ. CDR3 sequence: CASSFNSQETQYF. The CDR3 nucleotides read TGCGCCAGCAGCTTCAACAGCCAAGAGACCCAGTACTTC.

V gene TRBV7-8 combines with J gene TRBJ2-7; TRBD2 matches at 11 bases. CDR3 length: 16 amino acids. V shed 3 bases, J shed 2 bases, and the junction held 6 bases outside the gene matches. CDR1 and CDR2 from the germline V gene are SGHVS and FQNEAQ. CDR3 in DNA: TGTGCCAGCAGCTTGGTGGGACTAGCGGAAACCTACGAGCAGTACTTC. Translating gives CASSLVGLAETYEQYF.

V is TRBV4-1 and J is TRBJ2-5; TRBD2 aligns across 10 bases. J lost 4 bases, V lost 0 bases, and 8 bases had no gene match. This CDR3 contains 17 residues. CDR1 is MGHRA, CDR2 YSYEKL, per germline. The CDR3 bases are TGCGCCAGCAGCCAAGATTCCCTAGCGGGGGCGGGAGAGACCCAGTACTTC. This codes for CASSQDSLAGAGETQYF.